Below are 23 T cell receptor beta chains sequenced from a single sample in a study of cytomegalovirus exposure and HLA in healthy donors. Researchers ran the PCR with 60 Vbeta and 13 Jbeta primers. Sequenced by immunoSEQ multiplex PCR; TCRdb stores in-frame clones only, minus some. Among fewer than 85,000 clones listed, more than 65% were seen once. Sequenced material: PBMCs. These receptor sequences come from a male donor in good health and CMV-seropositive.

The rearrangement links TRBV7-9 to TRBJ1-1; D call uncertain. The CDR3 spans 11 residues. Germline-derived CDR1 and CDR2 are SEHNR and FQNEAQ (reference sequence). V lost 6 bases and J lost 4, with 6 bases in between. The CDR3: CASRSGTEAFF. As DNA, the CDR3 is TGTGCCAGCAGGAGCGGCACTGAAGCTTTCTTT.

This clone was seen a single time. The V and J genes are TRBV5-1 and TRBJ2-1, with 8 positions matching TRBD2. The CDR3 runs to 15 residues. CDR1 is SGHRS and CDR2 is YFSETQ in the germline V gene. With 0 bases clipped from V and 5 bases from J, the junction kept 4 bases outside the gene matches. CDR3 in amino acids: CASSLGAGEHNEQFF. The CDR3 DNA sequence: TGCGCCAGCAGCTTGGGAGCGGGGGAGCACAATGAGCAGTTCTTC.

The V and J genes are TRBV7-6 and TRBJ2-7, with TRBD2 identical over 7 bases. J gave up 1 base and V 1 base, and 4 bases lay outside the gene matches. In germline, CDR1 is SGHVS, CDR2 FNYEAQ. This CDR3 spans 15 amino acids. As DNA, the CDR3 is TGTGCCAGCAGCTTAGGGGGAGGGACTTCCTACGAGCAGTACTTC. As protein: CASSLGGGTSYEQYF.

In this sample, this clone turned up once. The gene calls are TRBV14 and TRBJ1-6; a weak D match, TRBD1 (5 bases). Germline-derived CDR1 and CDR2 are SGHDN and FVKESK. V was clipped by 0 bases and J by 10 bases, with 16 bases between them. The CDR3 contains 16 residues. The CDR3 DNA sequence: TGTGCCAGCAGCCAAGATTACGGGGGGATCAGCTCACCCCTCCACTTT. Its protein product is CASSQDYGGISSPLHF.

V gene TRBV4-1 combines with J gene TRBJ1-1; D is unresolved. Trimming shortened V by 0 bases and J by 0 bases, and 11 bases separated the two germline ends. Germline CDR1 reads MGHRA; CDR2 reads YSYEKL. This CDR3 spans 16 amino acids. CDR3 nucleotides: TGCGCCAGCAGCCAAGATTCGGGGATTATGAACACTGAAGCTTTCTTT. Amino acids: CASSQDSGIMNTEAFF.

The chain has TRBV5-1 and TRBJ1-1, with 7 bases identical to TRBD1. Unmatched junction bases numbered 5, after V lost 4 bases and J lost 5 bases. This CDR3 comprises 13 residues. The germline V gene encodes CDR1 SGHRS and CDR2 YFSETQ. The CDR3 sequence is CASSRAGGTEAFF. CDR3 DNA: TGCGCCAGCAGCCGAGCAGGGGGAACTGAAGCTTTCTTT.

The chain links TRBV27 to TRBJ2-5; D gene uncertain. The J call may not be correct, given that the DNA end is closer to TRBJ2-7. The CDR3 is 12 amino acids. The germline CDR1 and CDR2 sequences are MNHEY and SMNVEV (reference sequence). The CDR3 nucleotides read TGTGCCAGCTACGATACCCCCTACGAGCAGTACTTC. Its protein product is CASYDTPYEQYF.

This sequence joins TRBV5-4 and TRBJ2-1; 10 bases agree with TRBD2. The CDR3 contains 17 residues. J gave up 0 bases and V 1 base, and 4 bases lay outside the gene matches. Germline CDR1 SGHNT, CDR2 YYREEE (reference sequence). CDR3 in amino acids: CASSLSGGGFSYNEQFF. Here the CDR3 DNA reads TGTGCCAGCAGCTTGAGCGGGGGGGGTTTCTCCTACAATGAGCAGTTCTTC.

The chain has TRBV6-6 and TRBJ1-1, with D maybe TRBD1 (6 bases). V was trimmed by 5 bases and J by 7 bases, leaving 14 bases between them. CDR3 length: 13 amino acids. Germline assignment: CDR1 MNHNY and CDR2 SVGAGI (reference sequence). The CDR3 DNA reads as TGTGCCAGCAGTGCTCGGACAGCCATTGAAGCTTTCTTT. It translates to CASSARTAIEAFF.

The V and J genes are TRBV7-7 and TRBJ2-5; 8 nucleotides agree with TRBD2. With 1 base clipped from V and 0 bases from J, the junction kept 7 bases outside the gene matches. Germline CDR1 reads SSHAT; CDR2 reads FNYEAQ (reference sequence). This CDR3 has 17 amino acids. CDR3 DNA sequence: TGTGCCAGCAGCTTAGGTCCACGGGGGGGTAACCAAGAGACCCAGTACTTC. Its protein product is CASSLGPRGGNQETQYF.

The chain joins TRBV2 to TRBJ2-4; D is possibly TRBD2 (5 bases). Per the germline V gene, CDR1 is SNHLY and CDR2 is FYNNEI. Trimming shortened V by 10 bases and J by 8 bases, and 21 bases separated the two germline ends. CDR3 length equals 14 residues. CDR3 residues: CANKKAGLRDIQYF. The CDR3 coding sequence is TGTGCCAATAAAAAGGCGGGCTTACGTGACATTCAGTACTTC.

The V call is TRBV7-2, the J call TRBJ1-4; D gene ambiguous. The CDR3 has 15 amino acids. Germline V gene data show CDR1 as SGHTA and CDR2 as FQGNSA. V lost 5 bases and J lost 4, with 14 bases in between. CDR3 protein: CASSLRTQNNEKLFF. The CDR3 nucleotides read TGTGCCAGCAGCCTTCGTACACAGAATAATGAAAAACTGTTTTTT.

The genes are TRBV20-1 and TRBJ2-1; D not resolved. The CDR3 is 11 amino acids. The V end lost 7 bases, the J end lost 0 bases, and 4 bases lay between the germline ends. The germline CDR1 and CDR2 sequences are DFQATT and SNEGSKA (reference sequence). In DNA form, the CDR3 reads TGCAGTGTGAGCTCCTACAATGAGCAGTTCTTC. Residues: CSVSSYNEQFF.

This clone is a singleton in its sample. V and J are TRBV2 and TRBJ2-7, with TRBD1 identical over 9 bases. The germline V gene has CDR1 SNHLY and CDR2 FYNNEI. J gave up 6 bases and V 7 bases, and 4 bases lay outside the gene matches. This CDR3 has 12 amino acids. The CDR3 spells CASNRGRSEQYF. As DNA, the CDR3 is TGTGCCAGCAACAGGGGGCGTTCCGAGCAGTACTTC.

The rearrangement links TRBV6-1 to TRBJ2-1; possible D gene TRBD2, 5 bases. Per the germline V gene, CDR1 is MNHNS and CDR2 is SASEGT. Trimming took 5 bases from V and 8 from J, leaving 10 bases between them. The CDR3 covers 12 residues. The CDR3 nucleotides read TGTGCCAGCAGTAGGACTTCGGATGAGCAGTTCTTC. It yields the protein CASSRTSDEQFF.

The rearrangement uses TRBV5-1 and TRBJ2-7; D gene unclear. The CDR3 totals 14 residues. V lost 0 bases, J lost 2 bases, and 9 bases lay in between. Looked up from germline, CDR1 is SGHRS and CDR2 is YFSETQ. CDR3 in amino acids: CASSLGHHAYEQYF. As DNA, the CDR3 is TGCGCCAGCAGCTTGGGACACCATGCCTACGAGCAGTACTTC.

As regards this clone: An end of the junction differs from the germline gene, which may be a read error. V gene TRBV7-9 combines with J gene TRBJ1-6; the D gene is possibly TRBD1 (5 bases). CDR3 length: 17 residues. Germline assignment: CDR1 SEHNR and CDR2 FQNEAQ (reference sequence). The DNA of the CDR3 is TGTTCCAGCAGCCGCTACAGCCTACAGGACGGTAATTCACCCCTCCACTTT. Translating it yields CSSSRYSLQDGNSPLHF.

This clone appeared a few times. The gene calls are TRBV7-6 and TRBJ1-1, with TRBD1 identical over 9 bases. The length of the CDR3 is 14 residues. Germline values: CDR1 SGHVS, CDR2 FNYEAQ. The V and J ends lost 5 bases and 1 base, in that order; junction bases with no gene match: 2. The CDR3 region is CASSAGQGNTEAFF. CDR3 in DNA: TGTGCCAGCAGCGCGGGACAGGGGAACACTGAAGCTTTCTTT.

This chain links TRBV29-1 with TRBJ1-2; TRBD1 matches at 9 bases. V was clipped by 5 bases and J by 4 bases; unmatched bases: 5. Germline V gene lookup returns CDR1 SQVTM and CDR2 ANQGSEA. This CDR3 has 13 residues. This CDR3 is CSVPLTGGYGYTF. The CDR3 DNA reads TGCAGCGTTCCCCTGACAGGGGGCTATGGCTACACCTTC.

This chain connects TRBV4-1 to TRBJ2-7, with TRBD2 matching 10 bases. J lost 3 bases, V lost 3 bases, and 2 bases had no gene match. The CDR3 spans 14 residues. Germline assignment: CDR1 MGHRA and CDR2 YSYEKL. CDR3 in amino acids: CASSQSSGSYEQYF. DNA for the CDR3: TGCGCCAGCAGCCAGTCTAGCGGGAGCTACGAGCAGTACTTC.

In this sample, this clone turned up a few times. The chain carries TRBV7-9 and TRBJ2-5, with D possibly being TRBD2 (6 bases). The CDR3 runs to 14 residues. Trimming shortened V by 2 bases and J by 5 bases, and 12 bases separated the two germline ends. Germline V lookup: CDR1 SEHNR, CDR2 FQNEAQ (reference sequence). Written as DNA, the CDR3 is TGTGCCAGCAGCTTATCTAGCGCCGAGGAGACCCAGTACTTC. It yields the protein CASSLSSAEETQYF.

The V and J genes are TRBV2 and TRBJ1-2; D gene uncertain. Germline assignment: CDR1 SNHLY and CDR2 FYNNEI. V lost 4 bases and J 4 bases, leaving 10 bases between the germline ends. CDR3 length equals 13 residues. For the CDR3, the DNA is TGTGCCAGCAGTGTAGCCCAATCCTATGGCTACACCTTC. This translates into CASSVAQSYGYTF.

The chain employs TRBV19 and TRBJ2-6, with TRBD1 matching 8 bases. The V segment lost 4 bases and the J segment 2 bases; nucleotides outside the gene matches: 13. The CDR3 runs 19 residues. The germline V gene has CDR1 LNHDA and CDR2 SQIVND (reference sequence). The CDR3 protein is CASSTIPGQGGTGANVLTF. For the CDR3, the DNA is TGTGCCAGTAGTACGATTCCTGGACAGGGAGGCACTGGGGCCAACGTCCTGACTTTC.